These 20 T cell receptor beta chains were sequenced from one sample in a study of regulatory T cells in long-lasting Graves disease. Regarding time point: newly diagnosed GD, antithyroid drugs for less than 3 months. RNA from PBMCs was the source of the TCR library. Sequencing libraries for TCR beta were prepared with iRepertoire HTBI primers and Arm-PCR of CDR3 regions. TCRdb reprocessed the multiplex PCR reads with MiXCR, giving one entry per CDR3 protein. Of about 560,000 distinct CDR3 sequences in the sample, around 16% were seen once. These data were also filed under a second study, of T cells in Graves' hyperthyroidism and ophthalmopathy.

The sequenced sample was peripheral blood mononuclear cells (PBMCs), obtained at new diagnosis, from a patient treated with antithyroid drugs. The receptor set was obtained from a man in his late teens or twenties with Graves disease.

The sample holds many counts of this clonotype. The CDR3 spells CASSLISPNSYNSPLHF. The CDR3 DNA reads as TGTGCCAGCAGCCTCATCAGCCCGAACTCCTATAATTCACCCCTCCACTTT. This chain joins TRBV25-1 and TRBJ1-6; D is unresolved. Trimming removed 6 bases from V and 0 bases from J, with 15 bases in between. The CDR3 sequence is 17 residues long. Germline V gene sequence: CDR1 MGHDK, CDR2 SYGVNS.

This chain joins TRBV6-2 or TRBV6-3 and TRBJ1-5; D perhaps matches TRBD1 (6 bases). With 7 bases removed from V and 6 bases from J, the gap between germline ends came to 19 bases. Germline assignment: CDR1 MNHEY and CDR2 SVGEGT. The CDR3 is 15 amino acids. CDR3 loop: CASTTTHRAGQPQHF. CDR3 DNA: TGTGCCAGCACCACCACCCACAGGGCAGGTCAGCCCCAGCATTTT.

This clonotype came up many times. Here the CDR3 DNA reads TGTGCCAGCAGCCAAGTACGGGGCGGGAGCACAGATACGCAGTATTTT. Translated: CASSQVRGGSTDTQYF. V and J are TRBV3-1 and TRBJ2-3, with D perhaps given as TRBD1 or TRBD2 (5 bases each). CDR3 length: 16 amino acids. Trimming removed 1 base from V and 0 bases from J, with 11 bases in between. The germline gives CDR1 LGHDT, CDR2 YNNKEL (reference sequence).

The chain links TRBV6-1 to TRBJ1-2, with D hard to call. The CDR3 is made up of 14 amino acids. V dropped 1 base and J dropped 9 bases, with 15 bases sitting between them. Germline V gene lookup returns CDR1 MNHNS and CDR2 SASEGT. The CDR3 DNA is TGTGCCAGCAGTGAAGTCCCAGCCTATGTAAGCTACACCTTC. Translation: CASSEVPAYVSYTF.

This clonotype has only one observation. The rearrangement joins TRBV19 to TRBJ2-7; TRBD1 might be the D (5 bases). Trimming stripped 7 bases from V and 2 bases from J, with 12 bases between. CDR3 length: 13 amino acids. Germline loops: CDR1 LNHDA, CDR2 SQIVND (reference sequence). The DNA of the CDR3 is TGTGCCAGTACGGCAGGGCCTACCTACGAGCAGTACTTC. Translating gives CASTAGPTYEQYF.

The CDR3 is CASSHLRDRVHTGELFF. CDR3 coding DNA: TGTGCCAGCAGCCACCTCCGGGACAGGGTACACACCGGGGAGCTGTTTTTT. The rearrangement joins TRBV3-1 to TRBJ2-2, with 9 bases aligning to TRBD1. CDR1 is LGHDT, CDR2 YNNKEL, per germline (reference sequence). The V gene end was trimmed by 3 bases and the J gene end by 3 bases; junction bases not matched to a gene: 8. CDR3 length: 17 residues. The variable domain in full, with the rest retrieved from reference TRBV3-1 and TRBJ2-2, is DTAVSQTPKYLVTQMGNDKSIKCEQNLGHDTMYWYKQDSKKFLKIMFSYNNKELIINETVPNRFSPKSPDKAHLNLHINSLELGDSAVYFCASSHLRDRVHTGELFFGEGSRLTVL.

The V and J genes are TRBV25-1 and TRBJ1-5, with D perhaps TRBD1 (6 bases). Trimming pared 2 bases from V and 7 bases from J, leaving 12 bases between. Germline V lookup: CDR1 MGHDK, CDR2 SYGVNS. The CDR3 length is 14 residues. The CDR3 protein is CASSENRENQPQHF. CDR3 DNA: TGTGCCAGCAGTGAAAACAGGGAAAACCAGCCCCAGCATTTT.

The rearrangement links TRBV19 to TRBJ1-2, with 11 positions matching TRBD1. V lost 7 bases to trimming and J lost 7 bases; unmatched junction nucleotides: 11. Germline V gene lookup returns CDR1 LNHDA and CDR2 SQIVND (reference sequence). The CDR3 loop spans 15 amino acids. This CDR3 reads CASTRTGGPSFGYTF. The CDR3 nucleotides are TGTGCCAGTACCCGGACAGGGGGCCCTTCTTTTGGCTACACCTTC. The full variable domain, with the rest looked up from reference TRBV19 and TRBJ1-2, is DGGITQSPKYLFRKEGQNVTLSCEQNLNHDAMYWYRQDPGQGLRLIYYSQIVNDFQKGDIAEGYSVSREKKESFPLTVTSAQKNPTAFYLCASTRTGGPSFGYTFGSGTRLTVV.

With regard to this clonotype: A single base is all that separates this from a far larger clone, so a read error is likely. This chain connects TRBV6-2 or TRBV6-3 to TRBJ2-7; a weak D match, TRBD1 (5 bases). In germline, CDR1 is MNHEY, CDR2 SVGEGT. CDR3 length: 12 residues. The V and J ends lost 7 bases and 3 bases respectively, with 10 bases between them. CDR3 sequence reads: CASMKQVYEQYF. The CDR3 DNA follows: TGTGCCAGCATGAAACAGGTCTACGAGCAGTACTTC.

The table lists this clonotype with many counts. The genes are TRBV11-1 and TRBJ2-7; the D is unclear. There are 16 residues in the CDR3. V lost 3 bases to trimming and J lost 1 base, with 16 bases between them. Germline values: CDR1 SGHAT, CDR2 FQDESV (reference sequence). CDR3 amino acids: CASSFLVAATSYEQYF. The CDR3 region has the DNA TGTGCCAGCAGCTTTCTCGTGGCGGCGACTTCCTACGAGCAGTACTTC.

Only a few counts were recorded for this clonotype. J is TRBJ1-1 and V is TRBV19; TRBD1 is a possible D gene (6 bases). This CDR3 has 15 residues. From germline, CDR1 is LNHDA and CDR2 SQIVND (reference sequence). V dropped 3 bases and J dropped 5 bases, with 16 bases sitting between them. Here the CDR3 reads CASSINLGGRTEAFF. CDR3 DNA sequence: TGTGCCAGTAGTATTAACCTTGGGGGGCGTACTGAAGCTTTCTTT.

This clonotype has just a few counts. Here the CDR3 reads CSARGQSYNEQFF. CDR3 in DNA: TGCAGTGCTAGGGGGCAGTCCTACAATGAGCAGTTCTTC. V and J are TRBV20-1 and TRBJ2-1; a weak D match, TRBD1 (5 bases). Trimming cost V 3 bases and J 1 base, with 7 bases left between them. Germline CDR1 reads DFQATT; CDR2 reads SNEGSKA (reference sequence). The CDR3 is 13 amino acids.

The table lists this clonotype with a few counts. The chain joins TRBV29-1 to TRBJ2-3, with D unclear. CDR1 SQVTM and CDR2 ANQGSEA come from the germline V gene. V shed 7 bases and J shed 7 bases, with 9 bases lying between them. There are 10 residues in the CDR3. CDR3 in DNA: TGCAGCGCCGACACCTATACGCAGTATTTT. This translates into CSADTYTQYF.

The sample holds many counts of this clonotype. Sequence at one end of the junction differs from germline and may be a read error. The chain uses TRBV4-1 and TRBJ2-1, with D possibly TRBD1 on 6 matching bases. This CDR3 is 16 amino acids long. CDR1 and CDR2 from the germline V gene are MGHRA and YSYEKL. CDR3 residues: CASSQGVQGTYNEQFF. As DNA, the CDR3 is TGTGCCAGCAGCCAAGGGGTACAGGGAACCTACAATGAGCAGTTCTTC.

This chain uses TRBV20-1 with TRBJ1-1, with D possibly being TRBD1 (5 bases). V was trimmed by 5 bases and J by 1 base, leaving 14 bases between them. CDR3 size: 14 residues. Germline V gene sequence: CDR1 DFQATT, CDR2 SNEGSKA (reference sequence). CDR3 sequence (DNA): TGCAGTGCTCTACGGGGGGGGAGGAACACTGAAGCTTTCTTT. This translates into CSALRGGRNTEAFF.

The CDR3 DNA is TGCGCCAGCAGATCTAGCGGGGGGTACAATGAGCAGTTCTTC. Translated, it gives CASRSSGGYNEQFF. The chain combines TRBV10-2 with TRBJ2-1; 11 bases match TRBD2. Germline CDR1 and CDR2: WSHSY and SAAADI. Trimming cost V 6 bases and J 4 bases; bases outside gene matches: 2. This CDR3 is built from 14 residues.

The sample holds many counts of this clonotype. V gene TRBV7-6 combines with J gene TRBJ1-1; tentative D call: TRBD1 (6 bases). Germline V gives CDR1 SGHVS, CDR2 FNYEAQ. Trimming took off 5 bases at V and 4 bases at J, with 17 bases between the two ends. The CDR3 spans 15 residues. The CDR3 DNA is TGTGCCAGCAGCCTGACAGGCCGTGGGAGCACTGAAGCTTTCTTT. This encodes CASSLTGRGSTEAFF.

The CDR3 DNA sequence: TGTGCCAGCAGGGTCCTCGGGACCAGCTACGAGCAGTACTTC. It encodes CASRVLGTSYEQYF. The chain carries TRBV27 and TRBJ2-7; D is perhaps TRBD1 or TRBD2 (5 bases each). The ends were cut back, 6 bases at V and 3 bases at J, with 15 bases in the middle. This CDR3 spans 14 amino acids. Germline values: CDR1 MNHEY, CDR2 SMNVEV (reference sequence).

This clonotype was observed a few times. Written as DNA, the CDR3 is TGTGCCAGCAGCTTATACGGATTTGGATACAATGAGCAGTTCTTC. Its translation is CASSLYGFGYNEQFF. The J gene is TRBJ2-1, the V gene TRBV11-1, with D hard to call. This CDR3 spans 15 amino acids. Trimming took 2 bases from V and 4 from J, leaving 12 bases between them. Germline CDR1 SGHAT, CDR2 FQDESV (reference sequence).

The chain recombines TRBV20-1 with TRBJ2-1, with 8 bases fitting TRBD2. Germline V gene sequence: CDR1 DFQATT, CDR2 SNEGSKA (reference sequence). This CDR3 has 16 residues. J lost 12 bases, V lost 1 base, and 17 bases had no gene match. CDR3: CSARVTWASGPTGQFF. The CDR3 DNA reads TGCAGTGCTAGAGTGACCTGGGCTAGCGGGCCCACAGGGCAGTTCTTC.